Sequencing of this T cell receptor beta chain was carried out in a study of a mutant IDH1 vaccine in newly diagnosed glioma. Study-level information: Patients under treatment included about 60% males and around 38% females and had a mean age of roughly 43 years. Antecedent treatment encompassed radiotherapy, temozolomide, or their combination; the majority received both.

The CDR3 runs to 18 residues. Germline CDR1 and CDR2: SGHRS and YFSETQ. Unmatched junction bases numbered 14, after V lost 3 bases and J lost 9 bases. Repertoires were generated with immunoSEQ multiplex PCR, while TCRdb's copy carries only in-frame clones and drops some. Here the sample spans around 30,000 clones, about 80% being singletons. Time point reported: baseline, week 1 (first vaccination visit). The treatment denotes: pre-vaccination baseline after standard-of-care therapy. The material sequenced was peripheral blood mononuclear cells (PBMCs), taken from a glioma patient treated with radiotherapy, temozolomide or both. The V gene is TRBV5-1, the J gene TRBJ2-2, with TRBD2 matching 13 bases. The sequence was obtained from a man over 45 with glioma. Some clones in this sample may be carry-over from other donors' samples. CDR3 in DNA: TGCGCCAGCAGCTCGGGACTAGCGGGACTAAGGGGTTTCCGGGAGCTGTTTTTT. Translated, it gives CASSSGLAGLRGFRELFF.